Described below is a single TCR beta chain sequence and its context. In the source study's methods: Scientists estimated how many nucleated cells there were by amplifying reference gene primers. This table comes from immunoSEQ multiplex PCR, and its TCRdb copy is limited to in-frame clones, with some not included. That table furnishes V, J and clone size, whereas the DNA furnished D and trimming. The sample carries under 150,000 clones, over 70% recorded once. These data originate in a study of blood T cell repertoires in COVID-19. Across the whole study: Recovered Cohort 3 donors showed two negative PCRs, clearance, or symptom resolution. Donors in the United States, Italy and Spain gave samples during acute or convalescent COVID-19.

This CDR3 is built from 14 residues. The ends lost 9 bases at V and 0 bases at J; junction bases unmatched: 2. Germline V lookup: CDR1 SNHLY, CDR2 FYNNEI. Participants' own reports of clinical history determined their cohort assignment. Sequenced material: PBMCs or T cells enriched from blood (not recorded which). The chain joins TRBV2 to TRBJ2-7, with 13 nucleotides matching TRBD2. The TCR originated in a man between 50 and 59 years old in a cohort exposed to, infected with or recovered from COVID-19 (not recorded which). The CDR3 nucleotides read TGTGCCAGGGGGACTAGCGGGAACTCCTACGAGCAGTACTTC. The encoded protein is CARGTSGNSYEQYF.